This T cell receptor (beta chain) was sequenced during a study of blood T cell repertoires in COVID-19. Whole-study context: From the United States, Italy and Spain came samples of acute and convalescent COVID-19. T cells, B-cell-depleted T cells, or PBMCs provided the cDNA or gDNA that served as material.

This CDR3 comprises 14 residues. Trimming removed 4 bases at V and 2 bases at J, with 11 bases between. CDR1 LNHDA and CDR2 SQIVND come from the germline V gene (reference sequence). Authors' methods: Using reference gene primer amplification, nucleated cell counts were estimated. TCRdb's copy holds only in-frame clones and misses some; the assay was immunoSEQ multiplex PCR. V, J and clone size derive from that table, while D and trimming were established from the DNA sequence. The sample has about 140,000 clones, 79% seen once; the top ten hold approximately 4%. By share, this clone ranks as medium-sized (0.01 to 0.1%).

The chain has TRBV19 and TRBJ1-1; maybe TRBD1 (5 bases). The TCR comes from a man aged 60 to 69 with acute or convalescent COVID-19. Sequenced sample: peripheral blood. CDR3 bases: TGTGCCAGTAGTAGTAGGGGCATTAACACTGAAGCTTTCTTT. Amino acids: CASSSRGINTEAFF.